What follows is one TCR beta chain and its context. Its antigen is unknown. From germline, CDR1 is LNHDA and CDR2 SQIVND (reference sequence). V was clipped by 7 bases and J by 10 bases; unmatched bases: 6. This CDR3 has 13 amino acids. The record originates from a study of OX40 agonist ivuxolimab in advanced cancers. Study overall: Patients received the agonistic anti-OX40 (CD134) antibody ivuxolimab.

Peripheral blood came from all dose cohorts at three timepoints. This table comes from immunoSEQ multiplex PCR, and its TCRdb copy is limited to in-frame clones, with some not included. This table holds tens of thousands of clones, roughly 80% found once. The study, taken as a whole, reports: Low clonal expansion, among the lowest seen, marked partial responders at 0.1-3.0 mg/kg. At doses 0.1 to 3.0 mg/kg, CD4+ and CD8+ clones expanded.

Sequenced material: CD4+ or CD8+ T cells sorted from blood, taken in a trial of the OX40 agonist ivuxolimab. This sequence joins TRBV19 and TRBJ2-1; 11 bases are a match to TRBD2. This sequence was found in an adult with an advanced solid tumor such as melanoma, head and neck, liver or kidney cancer. CDR3 loop: CASKTSGGWEQFF. The CDR3, as DNA: TGTGCCAGTAAAACTAGCGGGGGTTGGGAGCAGTTCTTC.